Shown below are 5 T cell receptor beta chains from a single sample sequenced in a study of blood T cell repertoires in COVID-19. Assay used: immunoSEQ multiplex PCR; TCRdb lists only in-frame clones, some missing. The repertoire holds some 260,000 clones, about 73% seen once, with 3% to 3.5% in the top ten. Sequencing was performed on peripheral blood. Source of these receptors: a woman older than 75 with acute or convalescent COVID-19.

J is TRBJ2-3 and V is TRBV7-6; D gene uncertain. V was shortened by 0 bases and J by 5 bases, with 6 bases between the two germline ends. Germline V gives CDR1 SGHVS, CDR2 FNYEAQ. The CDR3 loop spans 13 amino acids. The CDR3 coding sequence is TGTGCCAGCAGCTTAGCGCGTCGAGATACGCAGTATTTT. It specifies CASSLARRDTQYF. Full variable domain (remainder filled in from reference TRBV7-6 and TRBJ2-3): GAGVSQSPRYKVTKRGQDVALRCDPISGHVSLYWYRQALGQGPEFLTYFNYEAQQDKSGLPNDRFSAERPEGSISTLTIQRTEQRDSAMYRCASSLARRDTQYFGPGTRLTVL.

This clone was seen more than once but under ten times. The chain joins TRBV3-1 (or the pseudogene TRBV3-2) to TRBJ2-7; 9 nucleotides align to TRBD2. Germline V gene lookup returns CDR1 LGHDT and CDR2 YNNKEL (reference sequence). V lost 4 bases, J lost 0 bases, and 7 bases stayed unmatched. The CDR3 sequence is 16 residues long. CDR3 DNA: TGTGCCAGCAGCCTAGAACTAGCGGGCTTCTCCTACGAGCAGTACTTC. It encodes CASSLELAGFSYEQYF.

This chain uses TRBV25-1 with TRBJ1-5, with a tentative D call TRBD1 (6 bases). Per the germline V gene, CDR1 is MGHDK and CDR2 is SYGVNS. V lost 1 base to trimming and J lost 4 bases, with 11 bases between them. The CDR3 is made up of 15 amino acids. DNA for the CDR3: TGTGCCAGCAGTGAATCTGTGGGACAAAATCAGCCCCAGCATTTT. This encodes CASSESVGQNQPQHF.

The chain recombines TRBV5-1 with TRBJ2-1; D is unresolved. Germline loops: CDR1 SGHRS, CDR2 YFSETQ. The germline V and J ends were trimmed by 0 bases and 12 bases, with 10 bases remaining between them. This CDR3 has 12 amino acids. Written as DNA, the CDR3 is TGCGCCAGCAGCTTGGAAGGTTTAGCGCAGTTCTTC. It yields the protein CASSLEGLAQFF.

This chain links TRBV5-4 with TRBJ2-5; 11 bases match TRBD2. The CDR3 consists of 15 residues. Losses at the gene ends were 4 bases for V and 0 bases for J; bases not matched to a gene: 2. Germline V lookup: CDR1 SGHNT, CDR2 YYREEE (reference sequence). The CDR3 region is CASSISGRDQETQYF. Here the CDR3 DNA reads TGTGCCAGCAGCATTAGCGGGAGGGACCAAGAGACCCAGTACTTC.